A selection of T cell receptor beta chains follows, all from one sample in a study of blood T cell repertoires in COVID-19. Using immunoSEQ multiplex PCR, the repertoire was profiled, and TCRdb retains in-frame clones only, with some absent. The sample shows approximately 120,000 clones, around 83% of them seen only once. The sequencing sample was made of peripheral blood. The receptor set was obtained from a woman of 80 years or more with COVID-19, enrolled during active disease. The CDR3 runs from the conserved cysteine through the conserved F or W. Fields, in order: J gene, V gene, D gene, clone size, CDR3 DNA, CDR3 protein. A D gene is named only where the DNA matches it firmly. Only part of the rows carry a size: once, few, many, or a class if the clone is expanded.

TRBJ1-1 | TRBV6-7 | TRBD1 | NA | TGTGCCAGCAGTTACTCAGGACAGGGGGGGACGAACACTGAAGCTTTCTTT | CASSYSGQGGTNTEAFF
TRBJ2-7 | TRBV18 | TRBD1 | NA | TGTGCCAGCTCACCACAGGGGGCCTACGAGAAGTACTTC | CASSPQGAYEKYF
TRBJ1-3 | TRBV28 | NA | NA | TGTGCCAGCAGGGGCTTTTCTGGAAACACCATATATTTT | CASRGFSGNTIYF
TRBJ2-2 | TRBV7-3 | TRBD2 | once | TGTGCCAGCAGCCGGACTAGCGGGAGCACCGGGGAGCTGTTTTTT | CASSRTSGSTGELFF
TRBJ2-5 | TRBV11-1 | TRBD1 | NA | TGTGCCAGCAGCTTCGGGACAGCCCTTGCGGAGGAGACCCAGTACTTC | CASSFGTALAEETQYF
TRBJ2-7 | TRBV5-1 | NA | NA | TGCGCCAGCAGCCCAGGGGCAGGGTTGAACTACGAGCAGTACTTC | CASSPGAGLNYEQYF
TRBJ2-3 | TRBV7-3 | TRBD1 | once | TGTGCCAGCAGCTTGGGACAGGTGGAAGATACGCAGTATTTT | CASSLGQVEDTQYF
TRBJ1-1 | TRBV27 | TRBD1 | NA | TGTGCCAGCAGTCAAGACAGGGCGAACACTGAAGCTTTCTTT | CASSQDRANTEAFF
TRBJ2-7 | TRBV18 | TRBD1 | NA | TGTGCCAGCTCACTGGACAGGGGGCAGTACGAGCAGTACTTC | CASSLDRGQYEQYF
TRBJ2-7 | TRBV19 | NA | NA | TGTGCCAGTAGTCCCCGCCAGGGCCCCTACGAGCAGTACTTC | CASSPRQGPYEQYF
TRBJ1-2 | TRBV5-4 | TRBD1 | NA | TGTGCCAGCAGCTCCGGACAGGGGAACTATGGCTACACCTTC | CASSSGQGNYGYTF
TRBJ1-5 | TRBV7-2 | NA | NA | TGTGCCAGCAGCTTAGGGGGCAGGGATCAGCCCCAGCATTTT | CASSLGGRDQPQHF
TRBJ2-6 | TRBV7-3 | TRBD1 | once | TGTGCCAGCAGCCTAGGACAGGGCACTGGGGCCAACGTCCTGACTTTC | CASSLGQGTGANVLTF
TRBJ1-1 | TRBV14 | TRBD1 | NA | TGTGCCAGCAGCCAACTGGACAGGGGGAACACTGAAGCTTTCTTT | CASSQLDRGNTEAFF